This record covers a single TCR beta chain. Its antigen is as yet unknown. The CDR3 contains 16 residues. The germline V gene encodes CDR1 MNHEY and CDR2 SMNVEV (reference sequence). Trimming took 3 bases from V and 5 from J; bases not matched to a gene: 10. Primed by a sample-barcoded 5' primer and a J-beta primer mix, a second PCR proceeded for about 7 to 12 cycles. TCRdb called the 5' RACE reads again in MiXCR, with one record for every CDR3 protein. The sample holds over 1,200,000 distinct CDR3 sequences, around 59% seen once. The data belong to a study of blood T cells in healthy people across ages. Study-level results: TCR beta diversity tracked closely with naive T cell percentage. TCR beta diversity per million T cells fell roughly linearly with age.

The receptor comes from a young man in good health. The specimen was blood. This chain uses TRBV27 with TRBJ2-7, with 10 bases aligning to TRBD1. The CDR3 protein is CASSFAVGTGAHEQYF. CDR3 nucleotide sequence: TGTGCCAGCAGTTTCGCCGTGGGGACAGGGGCCCACGAGCAGTACTTC.